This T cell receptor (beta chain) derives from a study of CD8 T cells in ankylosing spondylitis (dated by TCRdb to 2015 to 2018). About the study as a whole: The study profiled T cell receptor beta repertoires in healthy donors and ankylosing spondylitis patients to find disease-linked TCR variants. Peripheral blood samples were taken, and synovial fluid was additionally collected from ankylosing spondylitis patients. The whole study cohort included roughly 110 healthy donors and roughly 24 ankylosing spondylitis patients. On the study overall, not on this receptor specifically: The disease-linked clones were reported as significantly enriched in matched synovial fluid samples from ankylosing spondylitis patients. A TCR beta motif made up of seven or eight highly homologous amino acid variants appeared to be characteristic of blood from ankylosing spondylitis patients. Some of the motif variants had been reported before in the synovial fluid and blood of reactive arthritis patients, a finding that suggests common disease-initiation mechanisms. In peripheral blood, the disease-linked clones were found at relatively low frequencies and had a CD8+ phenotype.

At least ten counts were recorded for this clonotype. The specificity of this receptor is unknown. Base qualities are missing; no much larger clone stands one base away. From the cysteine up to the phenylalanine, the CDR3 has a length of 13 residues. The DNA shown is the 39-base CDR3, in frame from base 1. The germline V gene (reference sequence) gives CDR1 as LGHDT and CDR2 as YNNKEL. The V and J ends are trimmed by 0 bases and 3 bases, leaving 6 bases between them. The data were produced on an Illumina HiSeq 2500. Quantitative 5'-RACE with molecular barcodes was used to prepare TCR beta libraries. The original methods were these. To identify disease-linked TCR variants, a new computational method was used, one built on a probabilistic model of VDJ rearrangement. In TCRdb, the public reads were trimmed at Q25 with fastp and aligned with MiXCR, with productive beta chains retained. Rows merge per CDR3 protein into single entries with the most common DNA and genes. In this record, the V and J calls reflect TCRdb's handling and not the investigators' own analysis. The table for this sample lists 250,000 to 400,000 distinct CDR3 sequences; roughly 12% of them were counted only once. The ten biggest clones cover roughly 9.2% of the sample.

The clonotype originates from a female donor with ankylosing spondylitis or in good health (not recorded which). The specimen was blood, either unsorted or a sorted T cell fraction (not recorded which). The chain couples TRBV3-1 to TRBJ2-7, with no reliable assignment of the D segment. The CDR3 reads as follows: CASSQDSGYEQYF. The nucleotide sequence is TGTGCCAGCAGCCAAGATTCGGGCTACGAGCAGTACTTC.